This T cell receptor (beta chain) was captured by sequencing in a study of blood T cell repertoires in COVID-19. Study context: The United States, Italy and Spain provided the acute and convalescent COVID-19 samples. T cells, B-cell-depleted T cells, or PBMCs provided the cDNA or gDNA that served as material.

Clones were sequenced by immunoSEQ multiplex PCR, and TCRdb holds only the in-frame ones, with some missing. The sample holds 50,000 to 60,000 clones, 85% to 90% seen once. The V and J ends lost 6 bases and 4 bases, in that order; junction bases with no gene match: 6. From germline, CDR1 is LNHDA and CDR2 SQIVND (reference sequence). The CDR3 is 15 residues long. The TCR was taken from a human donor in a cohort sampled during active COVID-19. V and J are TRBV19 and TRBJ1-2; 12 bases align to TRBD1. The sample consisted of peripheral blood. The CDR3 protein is CASRRGTGGSYGYTF. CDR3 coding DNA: TGTGCCAGTAGGAGGGGGACAGGGGGCAGCTATGGCTACACCTTC.